A single TCR beta chain is shown here with its context. Its matching antigen is unknown. This specimen belongs to a study of T cells expressing NK-cell markers. The CDR3 length is 15 residues. Germline CDR1 reads MGHDK; CDR2 reads SYGVNS. TCRdb re-called the 5' RACE reads and catalogs CDR3 proteins one per entry, DNA excluded. The specimen's table records about 260,000 distinct CDR3 sequences. Study findings and constraints: The CD3+CD56-NKG2C+ fraction of a handful of donors was also led by these clonotypes.

This chain links TRBV25-1 with TRBJ2-7; TCRdb's D call of TRBD1 is untestable without DNA. The sequence came from a woman between 18 and 70 years old in good health. Sequencing was performed on blood T cells: a sorted CD56 or NKG2C T cell subset, CD4+ or CD8+ T cells, or bulk PBMC T cells (not recorded which). CDR3 amino acids: CASSESTGGSYEQYF.